The 27 T cell receptor beta chains given below trace back to one sample, sequenced in a study of CD8+ T cells in alopecia areata. It was cDNA, reverse transcribed from extracted RNA, that served as the sequencing template. Profiling relied on immunoSEQ multiplex PCR, and the TCRdb table lists in-frame clones only, not all of them. The sample consists of 200,000 to 250,000 clones, roughly 56% of them appearing once. Treatment meaning: oral pan-JAK inhibitor, 5-10 mg twice daily. Sequencing was performed on CD4+ T cells sorted from blood, taken at week 4, from a patient treated with tofacitinib. These receptors were taken from a human donor with alopecia areata.

V gene TRBV7-9 combines with J gene TRBJ2-1; 7 bases are shared with TRBD1. The J segment lost 9 bases and the V segment lost 4 bases, leaving 6 bases of the junction unmatched. CDR3 length: 13 amino acids. The germline V gene encodes CDR1 SEHNR and CDR2 FQNEAQ (reference sequence). CDR3 coding DNA: TGTGCCAGCAGCTCAACAGGGGAGCGTGAGCAGTTCTTC. Encoded protein: CASSSTGEREQFF.

The chain links TRBV25-1 to TRBJ1-2; D possibly corresponds to TRBD1 (6 bases). The germline CDR1 and CDR2 sequences are MGHDK and SYGVNS. This CDR3 contains 14 residues. V was pared by 2 bases and J by 8 bases, with 15 bases between. The CDR3 DNA reads TGTGCCAGCAGTGAAACCGGGACAAGTTACGGCTACACCTTC. It encodes CASSETGTSYGYTF.

To note about this clone: The identical CDR3 is also encoded by other nucleotide sequences in the sample. The rearrangement links TRBV29-1 to TRBJ2-7, with D tentatively TRBD1 or TRBD2 (5 bases each). The CDR3 is 12 residues long. Trimming left V 4 bases short and J 0 bases short, with 7 bases between. Germline V gene sequence: CDR1 SQVTM, CDR2 ANQGSEA. The CDR3 DNA reads as TGCAGCGTTGGGGGGAGCTCCTACGAGCAGTACTTC. This translates into CSVGGSSYEQYF.

The gene calls are TRBV30 and TRBJ1-4; the D is unclear. The V gene's germline CDR1 is GTSNPN and CDR2 SVGIG (reference sequence). This CDR3 has 12 residues. V shed 3 bases and J shed 8 bases, with 10 bases lying between them. The CDR3 loop is CAWRDGGEKLFF. As DNA, the CDR3 is TGTGCCTGGAGAGATGGTGGGGAAAAACTGTTTTTT.

J is TRBJ2-1 and V is TRBV27, with D unclear. The CDR3 consists of 15 residues. The V end lost 2 bases, the J end lost 0 bases, and 8 bases lay between the germline ends. Germline CDR1 is MNHEY and CDR2 is SMNVEV (reference sequence). This chain's CDR3 is CASSLLPISYNEQFF. As DNA, the CDR3 is TGTGCCAGCAGTTTACTACCGATCTCCTACAATGAGCAGTTCTTC.

This clone has more than one count but fewer than ten. The chain uses TRBV10-3 and TRBJ2-3; the D is unclear. CDR3 length: 14 residues. The germline V gene encodes CDR1 ENHRY and CDR2 SYGVKD. V was pared by 0 bases and J by 5 bases, with 9 bases between. CDR3 DNA: TGTGCCATCAGTGAGTCTGGGTTCGTAGATACGCAGTATTTT. Its translation: CAISESGFVDTQYF.

This clone was counted only a few times. The chain couples TRBV10-3 to TRBJ1-1; D is unclear. The V end was cut by 3 bases, the J end by 7 bases, with 15 bases between. The germline V gene has CDR1 ENHRY and CDR2 SYGVKD. This CDR3 region has 14 residues. The CDR3 DNA follows: TGTGCCATCAGTGACCCCAAAATCAGCCTTGAAGCTTTCTTT. It specifies CAISDPKISLEAFF.

The J gene is TRBJ1-6, the V gene TRBV14, with D hard to call. CDR1 is SGHDN, CDR2 FVKESK, per germline. The CDR3 totals 14 residues. V was shortened by 3 bases and J by 7 bases, with 10 bases between the two germline ends. The CDR3 bases are TGTGCCAGCAGCCACGGGCCACAGAATTCACCCCTCCACTTT. Its translation is CASSHGPQNSPLHF.

This clone was seen a single time. CDR3 sequence (DNA): TGTGCCTGGAGTTCCCCCGGGACTGAAGCTTTCTTT. It encodes CAWSSPGTEAFF. This chain uses TRBV30 with TRBJ1-1; D is unresolved. From germline, CDR1 is GTSNPN and CDR2 SVGIG (reference sequence). This CDR3 comprises 12 residues. The ends were cut back, 2 bases at V and 5 bases at J, with 9 bases in the middle.

This sequence joins TRBV6-6 and TRBJ2-1, with a weak D call TRBD2 (7 bases). V was cut by 5 bases and J by 6 bases, with 20 bases left in between. Germline lookup yields CDR1 MNHNY and CDR2 SVGAGI (reference sequence). This CDR3 spans 16 amino acids. CDR3 region: CASSTGGGARFNEQFF. The CDR3 coding sequence is TGTGCCAGCAGTACAGGAGGGGGGGCTAGGTTCAATGAGCAGTTCTTC.

V gene TRBV4-3 combines with J gene TRBJ2-2; either TRBD1 or TRBD2 may fit D (6 bases each). There are 14 residues in the CDR3. The V gene lost 5 bases and the J gene lost 7 bases, with 14 bases spanning the gap. Germline values: CDR1 LGHNA, CDR2 YSLEER. The CDR3 is CASSVRGASGELFF. CDR3 DNA: TGCGCCAGCAGCGTGAGGGGGGCCAGCGGGGAGCTGTTTTTT.

This clone came up many times. Other DNA sequences in the same sample also yield this CDR3. The gene calls are TRBV18 and TRBJ2-7; 8 nucleotides line up with TRBD1. Per the germline V gene, CDR1 is KGHSH and CDR2 is LQKENI. V shed 2 bases, J shed 4 bases, and the junction held 4 bases outside the gene matches. This CDR3 has 14 residues. CDR3: CASSPGTGHYEQYF. In nucleotides, the CDR3 is TGTGCCAGCTCACCAGGGACAGGACATTACGAGCAGTACTTC.

The chain uses TRBV6-5 and TRBJ2-5, with TRBD1 matching 9 bases. The CDR3 is made up of 14 amino acids. Germline-derived CDR1 and CDR2 are MNHEY and SVGAGI. Losses at the gene ends were 7 bases for V and 3 bases for J; bases not matched to a gene: 6. CDR3 loop: CASTDRGEEETQYF. CDR3 coding DNA: TGTGCCAGCACGGACAGGGGAGAGGAAGAGACCCAGTACTTC.

This sequence joins TRBV2 and TRBJ1-6; D gene unclear. Germline CDR1 reads SNHLY; CDR2 reads FYNNEI. Between the trimmed V and J ends, which lost 0 bases and 2 bases, there was a span of 2 bases. This CDR3 comprises 14 residues. The CDR3 region has the DNA TGTGCCAGCAGTGAAGCGCCCTATAATTCACCCCTCCACTTT. This sequence encodes CASSEAPYNSPLHF.

The rearrangement uses TRBV2 and TRBJ2-2, with D maybe TRBD2 (5 bases). The germline V gene encodes CDR1 SNHLY and CDR2 FYNNEI. The CDR3 length is 15 residues. Trimming removed 2 bases at V and 0 bases at J, with 7 bases between. CDR3 nucleotide sequence: TGTGCCAGCAGTGAACAGAGGGCGAACACCGGGGAGCTGTTTTTT. Protein: CASSEQRANTGELFF.

J is TRBJ1-4 and V is TRBV29-1, with unresolved D. The ends were cut back, 4 bases at V and 6 bases at J, with 9 bases in the middle. The CDR3 has 12 residues. Germline V gene data show CDR1 as SQVTM and CDR2 as ANQGSEA. This chain's CDR3 is CSVVKNDEKLFF. DNA for the CDR3: TGCAGCGTTGTAAAGAACGATGAAAAACTGTTTTTT. Together with reference TRBV29-1 and TRBJ1-4, the CDR3 gives the full variable domain: SAVISQKPSRDICQRGTSLTIQCQVDSQVTMMFWYRQQPGQSLTLIATANQGSEATYESGFVIDKFPISRPNLTFSTLTVSNMSPEDSSIYLCSVVKNDEKLFFGSGTQLSVL.

This clone was found once. CDR3 DNA: TGCGGAATGGGTGGCGATACGCAGTATTTT. It encodes CGMGGDTQYF. This chain links TRBV29-1 with TRBJ2-3; the D is unclear. Looked up from germline, CDR1 is SQVTM and CDR2 is ANQGSEA. This CDR3 spans 10 amino acids.

The gene calls are TRBV7-2 and TRBJ1-5; a possible D gene is TRBD1 (5 bases). Per germline, CDR1 SGHTA and CDR2 FQGNSA. This CDR3 region has 15 residues. Between the trimmed V and J ends, which lost 0 bases and 4 bases, there was a span of 10 bases. In nucleotides, the CDR3 is TGTGCCAGCAGCTTAGCAGGGGTGGGGAATCAGCCCCAGCATTTT. Its protein product is CASSLAGVGNQPQHF.

This clone came up a few times. The chain joins TRBV5-4 to TRBJ1-2; D is undetermined. The V end was cut by 0 bases, the J end by 3 bases, with 9 bases between. The germline V gene has CDR1 SGHNT and CDR2 YYREEE (reference sequence). The CDR3 covers 14 residues. CDR3 region: CASSLAGTYYGYTF. The CDR3 DNA follows: TGTGCCAGCAGCTTGGCCGGAACATACTATGGCTACACCTTC.

The chain carries TRBV27 and TRBJ2-7, with TRBD1 matching over 7 bases. CDR1 and CDR2 from the germline V gene are MNHEY and SMNVEV (reference sequence). The V and J ends lost 8 bases and 3 bases, in that order; junction bases with no gene match: 7. This CDR3 spans 13 amino acids. Here the CDR3 reads CASRRDSYYEQYF. The DNA of the CDR3 is TGTGCCAGCCGACGGGACAGTTACTACGAGCAGTACTTC.

This chain uses TRBV29-1 with TRBJ2-5; 8 positions match TRBD1. J gave up 7 bases and V 6 bases, and 13 bases lay outside the gene matches. Per germline, CDR1 SQVTM and CDR2 ANQGSEA. CDR3 length: 14 amino acids. The CDR3 reads CSVARQGREVTQYF. CDR3 coding DNA: TGCAGCGTCGCCCGACAGGGGCGAGAGGTGACCCAGTACTTC.

The chain is built from TRBV18 and TRBJ1-2; D may be TRBD1 (6 bases). The CDR3 has 13 amino acids. The V end lost 5 bases, the J end lost 6 bases, and 13 bases lay between the germline ends. Germline CDR1 and CDR2: KGHSH and LQKENI. The CDR3 DNA reads as TGTGCCAGCTCAGCTGCAGGGGAAAATGGCTACACCTTC. Translation gives CASSAAGENGYTF.

The V call is TRBV29-1, the J call TRBJ2-5; TRBD2 aligns across 7 bases. Trimming removed 4 bases from V and 5 bases from J; junction bases left unmatched: 7. Germline V gene sequence: CDR1 SQVTM, CDR2 ANQGSEA. The CDR3 covers 13 residues. CDR3 nucleotide sequence: TGCAGCGTTGGGCTAGCGGTGAAGGAGACCCAGTACTTC. This codes for CSVGLAVKETQYF.

This clone was seen a handful of times. The chain links TRBV11-2 to TRBJ2-1, with D unclear. This CDR3 region has 15 residues. CDR1 is SGHAT, CDR2 FQNNGV, per germline. Trimming shortened V by 2 bases and J by 7 bases, and 15 bases separated the two germline ends. The CDR3 bases are TGTGCCAGCAGCTTAAATCTGGGTATGTGGAATGAGCAGTTCTTC. This encodes CASSLNLGMWNEQFF.

The rearrangement links TRBV30 to TRBJ1-5; D uncertain. V shed 0 bases and J shed 0 bases, with 15 bases lying between them. This CDR3 comprises 17 residues. Germline lookup yields CDR1 GTSNPN and CDR2 SVGIG (reference sequence). CDR3 bases: TGTGCCTGGAGTGTGGCGAGAGGAAAAGATAGCAATCAGCCCCAGCATTTT. Translation gives CAWSVARGKDSNQPQHF.

This clone was picked up many times. The rearrangement links TRBV21-1 to TRBJ2-1; TRBD1 is taken as the D call from the table, unchecked against the DNA. TRBV21-1 is a pseudogene. The CDR3 has 16 amino acids. CDR3 DNA sequence: TGTGCCAGCAGCTGTCCGGGACAGGTGTTCCCCAATGAGCAGTTCTTC. It translates to CASSCPGQVFPNEQFF.

The J gene is TRBJ1-5, the V gene TRBV19; D is possibly TRBD1 (6 bases). The CDR3 totals 13 residues. Germline CDR1 is LNHDA and CDR2 is SQIVND (reference sequence). V gave up 5 bases and J gave up 8 bases, with 13 bases separating them. The CDR3, as DNA: TGTGCCAGTAGTCTCCCAGGGGTGGAGCCCCAGCATTTT. Amino acids: CASSLPGVEPQHF.